The T cell receptor (beta chain) under discussion was sequenced for a study of vaccination and CD4 T cells after COVID-19. Treatment indicated: roughly ten-day PBMC culture with coronavirus spike peptide pools or control peptides (ViraFEST assay). Germline lookup yields CDR1 SGHNT and CDR2 YENEEA. V lost 5 bases to trimming and J lost 3 bases, with 13 bases between them. The CDR3 loop spans 14 amino acids. Sequenced with the Oncomine TCR Beta short-read assay was DNA taken from cultured CD4+ T cells. TCRdb recomputed calls from the PCR reads with MiXCR, one row per CDR3 protein. The sample includes under 20,000 distinct CDR3 sequences, roughly 47% seen only once; the top ten take over 20%. With regard to this clonotype: Its antigen is unknown.

The sample in question was CD4+ T cells from blood, cultured in vitro, obtained before SARS-CoV-2 vaccination. The TCR comes from a human donor who had recovered from COVID-19. The chain is built from TRBV11-3 and TRBJ1-1; no clear D. The CDR3 reads CASSQRAGDTEAFF. The DNA of the CDR3 is TGTGCCAGCAGCCAAAGGGCCGGGGACACTGAAGCTTTCTTT.